The sequence of this TCR beta chain was determined in a study of tumor-infiltrating lymphocytes in oesophageal squamous cell carcinoma (dated by TCRdb to about 2016). Library preparation used PCR. The listed sequencing device is Illumina HiSeq 2000. The raw public reads went through TCRdb reprocessing: fastp at Q25, MiXCR clone calling, in-frame beta chains kept. Under each unique CDR3 protein, matching rows form one entry showing the most common genes and DNA. The table for this sample lists approximately 12,000 distinct CDR3 sequences; roughly 46% of them were counted only once. The ten most abundant clones make up roughly 14% of the sample. Regarding this clonotype: It has no known antigen specificity. Per-nucleotide qualities are absent, and no much larger clonotype sits a single base away.

The V end gives up 3 bases and the J end 12 bases, leaving 15 bases in the junction not matched to a gene. The CDR1 and CDR2 encoded by the germline V gene are SGHTA and FQGTGA. The CDR3 covers 15 residues, taking in both the cysteine and the phenylalanine. CDR3 DNA is the only sequence kept; it has 45 bases, read in frame from the first base. Source material: normal esophageal tissue next to the tumor. Recombination linked TRBV7-3 to TRBJ1-2; 8 middle bases align to TRBD1. The TCR comes from a male donor with esophageal squamous cell carcinoma. The CDR3 is CASSLKQGGRNVNTF. The DNA sequence is as follows: TGTGCCAGCAGCTTGAAACAGGGGGGTCGGAATGTTAACACCTTC.